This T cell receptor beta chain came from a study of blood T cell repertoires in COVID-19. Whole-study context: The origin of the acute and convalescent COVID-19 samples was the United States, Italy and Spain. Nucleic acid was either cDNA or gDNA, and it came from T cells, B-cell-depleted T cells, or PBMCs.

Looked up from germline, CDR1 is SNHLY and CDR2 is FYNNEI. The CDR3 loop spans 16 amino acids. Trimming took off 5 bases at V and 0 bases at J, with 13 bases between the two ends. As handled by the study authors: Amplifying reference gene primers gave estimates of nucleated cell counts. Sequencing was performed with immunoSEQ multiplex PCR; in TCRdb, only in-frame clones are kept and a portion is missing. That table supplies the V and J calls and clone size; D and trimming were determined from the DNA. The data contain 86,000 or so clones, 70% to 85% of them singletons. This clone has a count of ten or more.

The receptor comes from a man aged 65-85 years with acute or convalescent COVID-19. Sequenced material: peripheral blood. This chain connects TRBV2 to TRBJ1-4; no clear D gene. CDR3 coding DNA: TGTGCCAGCAGTCTTCCGACTGTGACAACTAATGAAAAACTGTTTTTT. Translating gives CASSLPTVTTNEKLFF.